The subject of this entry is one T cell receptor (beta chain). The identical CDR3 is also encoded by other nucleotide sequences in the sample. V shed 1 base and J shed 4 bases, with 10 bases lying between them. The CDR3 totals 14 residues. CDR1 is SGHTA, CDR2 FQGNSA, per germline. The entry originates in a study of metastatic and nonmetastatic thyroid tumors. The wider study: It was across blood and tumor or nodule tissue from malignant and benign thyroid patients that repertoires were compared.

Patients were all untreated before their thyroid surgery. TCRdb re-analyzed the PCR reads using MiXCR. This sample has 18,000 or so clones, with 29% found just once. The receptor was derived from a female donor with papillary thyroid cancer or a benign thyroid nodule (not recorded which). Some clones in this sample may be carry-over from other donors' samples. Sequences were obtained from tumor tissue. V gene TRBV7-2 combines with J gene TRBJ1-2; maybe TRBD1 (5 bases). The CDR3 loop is CASSLGGSSYGYTF. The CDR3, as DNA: TGTGCCAGCAGCTTAGGGGGCAGTTCCTATGGCTACACCTTC.